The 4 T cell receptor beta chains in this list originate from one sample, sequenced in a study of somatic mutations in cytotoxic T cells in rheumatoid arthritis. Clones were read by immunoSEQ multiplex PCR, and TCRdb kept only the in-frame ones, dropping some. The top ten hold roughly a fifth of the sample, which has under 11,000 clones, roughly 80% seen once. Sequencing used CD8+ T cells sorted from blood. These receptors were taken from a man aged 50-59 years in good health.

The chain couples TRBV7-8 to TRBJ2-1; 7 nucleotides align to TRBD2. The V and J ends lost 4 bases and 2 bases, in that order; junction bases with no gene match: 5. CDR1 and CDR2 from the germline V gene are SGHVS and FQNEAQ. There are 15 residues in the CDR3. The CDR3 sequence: CASSWVGGAYNEQFF. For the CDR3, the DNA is TGTGCCAGCAGCTGGGTGGGGGGGGCCTACAATGAGCAGTTCTTC. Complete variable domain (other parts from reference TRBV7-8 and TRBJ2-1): GAGVSQSPRYKVAKRGQDVALRCDPISGHVSLFWYQQALGQGPEFLTYFQNEAQLDKSGLPSDRFFAERPEGSVSTLKIQRTQQEDSAVYLCASSWVGGAYNEQFFGPGTRLTVL.

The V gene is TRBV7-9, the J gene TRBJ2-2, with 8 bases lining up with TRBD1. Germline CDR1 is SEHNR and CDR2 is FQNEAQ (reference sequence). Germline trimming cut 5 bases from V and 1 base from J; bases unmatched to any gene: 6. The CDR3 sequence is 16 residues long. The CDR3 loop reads CASSSRQGMNTGELFF. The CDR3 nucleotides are TGTGCCAGCAGCAGCCGACAGGGGATGAACACCGGGGAGCTGTTTTTT.

The chain's CDR3 is CASSFSTSGVPPYEQYF. The CDR3 DNA reads as TGTGCCAGCAGTTTTTCTACTAGCGGGGTCCCCCCCTACGAGCAGTACTTC. The J gene is TRBJ2-7, the V gene TRBV28; 10 bases are shared with TRBD2. The CDR3 spans 17 residues. Germline values: CDR1 MDHEN, CDR2 SYDVKM. V was pared by 3 bases and J by 2 bases, with 10 bases of the junction left unmatched.

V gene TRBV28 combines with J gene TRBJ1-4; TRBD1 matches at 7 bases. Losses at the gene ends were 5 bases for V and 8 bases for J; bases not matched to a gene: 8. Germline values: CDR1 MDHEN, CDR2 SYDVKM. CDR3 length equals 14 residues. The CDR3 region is CASSTRQGWEKLFF. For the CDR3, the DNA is TGTGCCAGCAGTACCCGACAGGGATGGGAAAAACTGTTTTTT.